The 19 T cell receptor beta chains presented below share a single source sample, sequenced in a study of PD-1 blockade in classical Hodgkin lymphoma. This table comes from immunoSEQ multiplex PCR, and its TCRdb copy is limited to in-frame clones, with some not included. The data show approximately 90,000 clones, 85% to 95% seen once. Every patient relapsed after autologous stem cell transplantation, and brentuximab vedotin exposure varied. The sequenced sample was peripheral blood mononuclear cells (PBMCs), obtained before the second cycle of nivolumab. The receptors derive from a human donor with classical Hodgkin lymphoma.

J is TRBJ2-2 and V is TRBV10-1; D assignment may be TRBD1 or TRBD2 (6 bases each). Trimming shortened V by 3 bases and J by 5 bases, and 22 bases separated the two germline ends. The CDR3 covers 18 residues. Looked up from germline, CDR1 is WNHNN and CDR2 is SYGVQD (reference sequence). The CDR3 DNA sequence: TGCGCCAGCAGTGAAGGCCCTGTGAGGAGGGGGATGACCGGGGAGCTGTTTTTT. It specifies CASSEGPVRRGMTGELFF.

V usage is TRBV27 and J usage is TRBJ2-1, with 7 bases that match TRBD1. With V trimmed by 7 bases and J by 3 bases, 12 bases remained unmatched. CDR3 length: 16 residues. CDR1 is MNHEY and CDR2 is SMNVEV in the germline V gene (reference sequence). The chain's CDR3 is CASKQGIGPNYNEQFF. The DNA of the CDR3 is TGTGCCAGCAAACAGGGGATCGGGCCGAACTACAATGAGCAGTTCTTC.

V gene TRBV25-1 combines with J gene TRBJ1-5; D may be TRBD1 (5 bases). The CDR3 totals 13 residues. CDR1 is MGHDK, CDR2 SYGVNS, per germline. The V and J ends lost 3 bases and 6 bases respectively, with 9 bases between them. The DNA of the CDR3 is TGTGCCAGCAGTGATGGGGGGGGTCAGCCCCAGCATTTT. Protein product: CASSDGGGQPQHF.

This chain links TRBV6-1 with TRBJ2-5; TRBD1 matches 8 bases. J gave up 4 bases and V 4 bases, and 11 bases lay outside the gene matches. CDR1 is MNHNS and CDR2 is SASEGT in the germline V gene. The CDR3 contains 16 residues. The CDR3 DNA reads TGTGCCAGCAGTGGAGAGGGCAGGGGGCGGACAGAGACCCAGTACTTC. Residues: CASSGEGRGRTETQYF.

The V gene is TRBV2, the J gene TRBJ2-3; D is ambiguous. Germline assignment: CDR1 SNHLY and CDR2 FYNNEI. The V end lost 5 bases, the J end lost 12 bases, and 12 bases lay between the germline ends. The CDR3 has 11 amino acids. CDR3 nucleotide sequence: TGTGCCAGCAGTCCGGGCTTCCCACAGTATTTT. Translating it yields CASSPGFPQYF.

The V call is TRBV2, the J call TRBJ1-1; 9 bases map to TRBD1. The ends lost 8 bases at V and 5 bases at J; junction bases unmatched: 3. The length of the CDR3 is 12 residues. From germline, CDR1 is SNHLY and CDR2 FYNNEI. CDR3 nucleotides: TGTGCCAGCCACAGGGGGCCTACTGAAGCTTTCTTT. Amino acids: CASHRGPTEAFF.

The V call is TRBV10-1, the J call TRBJ2-1; D gene uncertain. Trimming took off 9 bases at V and 0 bases at J, with 12 bases between the two ends. CDR3 size: 14 residues. Germline CDR1 reads WNHNN; CDR2 reads SYGVQD (reference sequence). In nucleotides, the CDR3 is TGCGCCAGTCTCGGCGGAAGCTCCTACAATGAGCAGTTCTTC. Amino acid sequence: CASLGGSSYNEQFF.

The chain carries TRBV27 and TRBJ2-5; TRBD1 might be the D (5 bases). Between the trimmed V and J ends, which lost 5 bases and 0 bases, there was a span of 16 bases. The CDR3 runs 16 residues. The V gene's germline CDR1 is MNHEY and CDR2 SMNVEV (reference sequence). CDR3: CASSLRQLTYQETQYF. CDR3 coding DNA: TGTGCCAGCAGTCTGAGACAGCTCACGTACCAAGAGACCCAGTACTTC.

The CDR3 nucleotides read TGTGCCAGTAGTTCCCGGACAGCGGAAGGCACAGATACGCAGTATTTT. This encodes CASSSRTAEGTDTQYF. The V call is TRBV19, the J call TRBJ2-3; tentative D call: TRBD1 (6 bases). The CDR3 runs to 16 residues. From germline, CDR1 is LNHDA and CDR2 SQIVND (reference sequence). V lost 5 bases, J lost 1 base, and 16 bases lay in between.

The CDR3 loop is CASSRLSGNEQFF. Here the CDR3 DNA reads TGTGCCAGCAGCCGCCTTTCCGGCAATGAGCAGTTCTTC. The gene calls are TRBV6-6 and TRBJ2-1, with D uncertain. CDR1 and CDR2 (germline): MNHNY, SVGAGI (reference sequence). Trimming took off 6 bases at V and 6 bases at J, with 12 bases between the two ends. CDR3 length equals 13 residues.

The chain couples TRBV29-1 to TRBJ2-1, with 10 bases matching TRBD2. Germline trimming cut 6 bases from V and 8 bases from J; bases unmatched to any gene: 7. CDR3 length: 13 residues. CDR1 is SQVTM and CDR2 is ANQGSEA in the germline V gene. In nucleotides, the CDR3 is TGCAGCGTCGGAGAGGGACTAGCGTATGAGCAGTTCTTC. Translation gives CSVGEGLAYEQFF.

The chain is built from TRBV7-8 and TRBJ2-7; D remains unclear. V shed 2 bases and J shed 3 bases, with 14 bases lying between them. CDR1 is SGHVS and CDR2 is FQNEAQ in the germline V gene. The CDR3 consists of 15 residues. In DNA, the CDR3 is TGTGCCAGCAGCTTATCTAGATTACCAAACTACGAGCAGTACTTC. Its translation is CASSLSRLPNYEQYF.

The chain recombines TRBV7-6 with TRBJ2-7; 7 bases match TRBD1. Looked up from germline, CDR1 is SGHVS and CDR2 is FNYEAQ. V shed 1 base, J shed 7 bases, and the junction held 7 bases outside the gene matches. CDR3 size: 14 residues. The CDR3 DNA follows: TGTGCCAGCAGCTTAGGACAGGGTGTGATGGAGCAGTACTTC. Amino acids: CASSLGQGVMEQYF.

As for this clone: The sample holds other DNA sequences that translate to the same CDR3. The chain joins TRBV14 to TRBJ2-2; D gene uncertain. The germline V gene has CDR1 SGHDN and CDR2 FVKESK. Trimming took off 4 bases at V and 5 bases at J, with 11 bases between the two ends. The CDR3 length is 14 residues. CDR3 loop: CASSRNSRTGELFF. As DNA, the CDR3 is TGTGCCAGCAGCCGGAATAGTCGGACCGGGGAGCTGTTTTTT.

The CDR3 protein is CASSPRQGSYEQYF. The CDR3 coding sequence is TGCGCCAGCAGCCCAAGACAGGGCTCCTACGAGCAGTACTTC. J is TRBJ2-7 and V is TRBV4-1; 7 nucleotides agree with TRBD1. This CDR3 comprises 14 residues. Germline loops: CDR1 MGHRA, CDR2 YSYEKL. The V and J ends lost 4 bases and 0 bases, in that order; junction bases with no gene match: 3.

J is TRBJ2-7 and V is TRBV10-3; the match to TRBD1 covers 10 bases. V lost 10 bases to trimming and J lost 5 bases; unmatched junction nucleotides: 8. This CDR3 contains 13 residues. Germline CDR1 and CDR2: ENHRY and SYGVKD. CDR3 sequence reads: CATNRQGADEQYF. CDR3 coding DNA: TGTGCCACGAATCGACAGGGGGCGGACGAGCAGTACTTC.

This chain uses TRBV12-2 with TRBJ1-2; TRBD1 was called by the table and not checked on the DNA. TRBV12-2 is a documented pseudogene. This CDR3 region has 18 residues. The CDR3 DNA reads as TGTGCAAGTCGCTTCACGCTGACAAGGGACAATTTGCACTATGGCTACACCTTC. As protein: CASRFTLTRDNLHYGYTF.

This chain uses TRBV20-1 with TRBJ1-1; D is uncertain. The V and J ends lost 3 bases and 4 bases respectively, with 0 bases between them. The CDR3 is made up of 9 amino acids. Germline assignment: CDR1 DFQATT and CDR2 SNEGSKA (reference sequence). CDR3 amino acids: CSASTEAFF. The CDR3 bases are TGCAGTGCTAGCACTGAAGCTTTCTTT.

The chain joins TRBV5-4 to TRBJ2-5; TRBD2 aligns across 12 bases. Germline V CDR1 and CDR2: SGHNT, YYREEE (reference sequence). Trimming removed 0 bases from V and 5 bases from J; junction bases left unmatched: 8. This CDR3 is built from 17 residues. The CDR3 reads CASSLGPLAGGRETQYF. The CDR3 nucleotides are TGTGCCAGCAGCTTGGGGCCCCTAGCGGGAGGGCGGGAGACCCAGTACTTC.